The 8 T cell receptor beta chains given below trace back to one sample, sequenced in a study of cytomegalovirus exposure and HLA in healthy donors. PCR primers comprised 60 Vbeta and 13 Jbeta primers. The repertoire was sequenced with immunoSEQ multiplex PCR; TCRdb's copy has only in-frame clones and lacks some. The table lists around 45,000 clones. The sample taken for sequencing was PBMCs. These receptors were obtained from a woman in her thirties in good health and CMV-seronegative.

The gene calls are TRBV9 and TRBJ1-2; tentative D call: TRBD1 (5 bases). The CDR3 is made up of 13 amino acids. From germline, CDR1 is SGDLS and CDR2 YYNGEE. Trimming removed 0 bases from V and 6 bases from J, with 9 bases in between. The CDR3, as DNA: TGTGCCAGCAGCGTAGGGGGCGGGGATGGCTACACCTTC. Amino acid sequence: CASSVGGGDGYTF.

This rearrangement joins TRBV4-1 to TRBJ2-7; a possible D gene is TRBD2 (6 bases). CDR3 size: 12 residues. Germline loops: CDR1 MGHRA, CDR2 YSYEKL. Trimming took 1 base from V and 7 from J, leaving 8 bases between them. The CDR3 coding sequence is TGCGCCAGCAGCCAAGGTGGGGGGGAGCAGTACTTC. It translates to CASSQGGGEQYF.

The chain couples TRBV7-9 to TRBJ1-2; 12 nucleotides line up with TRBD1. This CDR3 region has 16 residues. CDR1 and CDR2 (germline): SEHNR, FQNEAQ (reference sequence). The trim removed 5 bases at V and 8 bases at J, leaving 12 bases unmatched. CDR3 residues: CASSLFSGQGAEGYTF. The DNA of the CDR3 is TGTGCCAGCAGCCTATTCTCGGGACAGGGGGCAGAAGGCTACACCTTC.

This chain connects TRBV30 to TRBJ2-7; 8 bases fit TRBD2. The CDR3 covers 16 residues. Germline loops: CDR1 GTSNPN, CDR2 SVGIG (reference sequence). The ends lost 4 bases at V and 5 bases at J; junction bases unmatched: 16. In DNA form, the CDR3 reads TGTGCCTGGACGCGGGGGGCACTAAATTCGCTTGACGAGCAGTACTTC. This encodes CAWTRGALNSLDEQYF.

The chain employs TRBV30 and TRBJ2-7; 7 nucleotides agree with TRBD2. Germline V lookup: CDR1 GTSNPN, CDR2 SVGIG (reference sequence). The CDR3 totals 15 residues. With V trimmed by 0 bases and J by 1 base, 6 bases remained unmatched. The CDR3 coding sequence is TGTGCCTGGAGTGTACGGGGCGGGAGTTCCTACGAGCAGTACTTC. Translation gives CAWSVRGGSSYEQYF.

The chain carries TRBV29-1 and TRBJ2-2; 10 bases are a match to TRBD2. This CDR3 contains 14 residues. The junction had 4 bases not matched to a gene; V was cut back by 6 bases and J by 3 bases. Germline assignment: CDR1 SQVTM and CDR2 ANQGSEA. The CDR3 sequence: CSVRTSGDTGELFF. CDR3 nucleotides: TGCAGCGTGAGGACTAGCGGCGACACCGGGGAGCTGTTTTTT.

CDR3 in DNA: TGTGCCAGCTCACCAAGCACAGGAGACACTGAAGCTTTCTTT. Translating gives CASSPSTGDTEAFF. V gene TRBV18 combines with J gene TRBJ1-1; D is perhaps TRBD1 (5 bases). The CDR3 is 14 amino acids. Per germline, CDR1 KGHSH and CDR2 LQKENI. V was cut by 2 bases and J by 3 bases, with 10 bases left in between.

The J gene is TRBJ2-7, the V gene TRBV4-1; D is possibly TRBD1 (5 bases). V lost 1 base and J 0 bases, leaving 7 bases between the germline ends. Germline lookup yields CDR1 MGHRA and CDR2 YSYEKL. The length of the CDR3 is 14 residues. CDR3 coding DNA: TGCGCCAGCAGCCAAGGGGGCTACTCCTACGAGCAGTACTTC. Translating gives CASSQGGYSYEQYF.